This T cell receptor beta chain was recorded in a study of a mutant IDH1 vaccine in newly diagnosed glioma. As for the study in general: Sex among treated patients split about 60% male, roughly 40% female; mean age was around 40 years. Previous treatment comprised radiotherapy, temozolomide, or both, mostly both. Overall study results and limits: The authors found pseudoprogression apparently unrelated to changes in top peripheral T cell clonotypes.

Time point: week 35, safety follow-up. Topical imiquimod was applied with each vaccine dose, which held 300 ug of mutant IDH1 20-mer peptide. Comment on this clone: The antigen is unknown.

Germline trimming cut 7 bases from V and 1 base from J; bases unmatched to any gene: 10. The CDR3 sequence is 17 residues long. Germline V lookup: CDR1 ENHRY, CDR2 SYGVKD. Sequenced by immunoSEQ multiplex PCR; TCRdb stores in-frame clones only, minus some. This table holds about 27,000 clones, 65% to 80% found once. The sequence came from a man aged 45-65 years with glioma. The sample consisted of PBMCs, taken from a glioma patient whose treatment included an IDH1 peptide vaccine. The chain has TRBV10-3 and TRBJ2-3; 11 bases fit TRBD2. The CDR3 sequence is CAITRFSGRAGTDTQYF. As DNA, the CDR3 is TGTGCCATCACACGATTTAGCGGGAGGGCCGGCACAGATACGCAGTATTTT.